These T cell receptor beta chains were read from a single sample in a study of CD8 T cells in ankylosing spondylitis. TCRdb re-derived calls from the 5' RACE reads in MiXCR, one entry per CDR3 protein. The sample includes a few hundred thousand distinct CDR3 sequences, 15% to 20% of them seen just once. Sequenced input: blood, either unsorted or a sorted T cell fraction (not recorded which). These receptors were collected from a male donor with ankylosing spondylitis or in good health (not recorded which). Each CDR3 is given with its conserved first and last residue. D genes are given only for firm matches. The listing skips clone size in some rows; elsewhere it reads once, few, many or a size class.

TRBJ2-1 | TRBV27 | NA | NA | CASSLSRARDEQFF | TGTGCCAGCAGTTTGTCCCGGGCCCGGGATGAGCAGTTCTTC
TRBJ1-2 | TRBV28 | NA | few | CASSPNRELGYTF | TGTGCCAGCAGTCCAAACAGGGAATTGGGCTACACCTTC
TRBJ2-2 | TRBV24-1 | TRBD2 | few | CATSDTSGRASGELFF | TGTGCCACCAGTGATACTAGCGGGAGAGCCTCCGGGGAGCTGTTTTTT
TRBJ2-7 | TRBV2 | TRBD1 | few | CASALDRDLSWEQYF | TGTGCCAGCGCCCTGGACAGGGATTTGTCGTGGGAGCAGTACTTC
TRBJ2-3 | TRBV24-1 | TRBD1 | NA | CATSDSGQGVWTDTQYF | TGTGCCACCAGTGATTCGGGACAGGGGGTATGGACAGATACGCAGTATTTT
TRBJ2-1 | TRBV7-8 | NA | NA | CASSLWASRFDEQFF | TGTGCCAGCAGCTTATGGGCCTCGAGGTTCGATGAGCAGTTCTTC
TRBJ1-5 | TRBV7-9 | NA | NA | CASSSSTRGQPQHF | TGTGCCAGCAGCTCGTCCACTCGCGGTCAGCCCCAGCATTTT
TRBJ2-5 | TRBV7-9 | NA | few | CASSFLLREKEETQYF | TGTGCCAGCAGCTTCCTTTTACGGGAGAAGGAAGAGACCCAGTACTTC
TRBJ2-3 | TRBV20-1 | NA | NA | CSASSWDSQSTDTQYF | TGCAGTGCTAGTTCGTGGGACTCGCAAAGCACAGATACGCAGTATTTT
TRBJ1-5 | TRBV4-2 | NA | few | CASSPGVNSNQPQHF | TGTGCCAGCAGCCCGGGAGTAAATAGCAATCAGCCCCAGCATTTT
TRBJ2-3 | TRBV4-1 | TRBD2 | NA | CASSHLGLAGSTDTQYF | TGCGCCAGCAGCCACCTAGGACTAGCGGGAAGCACAGATACGCAGTATTTT